Presented here are 14 T cell receptor beta chains from one specimen sequenced in a study of blood T cell repertoires in COVID-19. The repertoire was sequenced with immunoSEQ multiplex PCR; TCRdb's copy has only in-frame clones and lacks some. The table includes some 220,000 clones, approximately 85% detected once. The sequenced material came from peripheral blood. These receptors came from a woman in her 70s with COVID-19, enrolled during active disease.

The CDR3: CATSDRLASNIHEQFF. The CDR3 DNA reads TGTGCCACCAGTGACCGACTAGCGAGCAACATCCATGAGCAGTTCTTC. V is TRBV24-1 and J is TRBJ2-1; 8 bases are shared with TRBD2. The CDR3 length is 16 residues. V lost 4 bases, J lost 8 bases, and 12 bases stayed unmatched. Germline V lookup: CDR1 KGHDR, CDR2 SFDVKD.

This clone was counted once. The genes are TRBV18 and TRBJ2-7; TRBD2 agrees at 7 bases. This CDR3 region has 16 residues. CDR1 and CDR2 (germline): KGHSH, LQKENI. After removal of 3 bases from V and 3 bases from J, the junction contained 11 bases not matched to a gene. The CDR3 coding sequence is TGTGCCAGCTCACCGTCTAACCAGCGGGAACTCTACGAGCAGTACTTC. It is translated as CASSPSNQRELYEQYF.

The chain uses TRBV4-2 and TRBJ2-2; D unclear. V lost 3 bases, J lost 8 bases, and 16 bases lay in between. Germline CDR1 is LGHNA and CDR2 is YNFKEQ. This CDR3 comprises 15 residues. The DNA of the CDR3 is TGTGCCAGCAGCCAGGCATCCGGTTTAGCTGGGGAGCTGTTTTTT. Translating gives CASSQASGLAGELFF.

This clone came up once. The CDR3 protein is CATNTGNQPQHF. The CDR3 region has the DNA TGTGCCACTAATACGGGGAATCAGCCCCAGCATTTT. The chain has TRBV6-5 and TRBJ1-5; D unresolved. CDR3 size: 12 residues. Germline V gene data show CDR1 as MNHEY and CDR2 as SVGAGI. V lost 10 bases and J 4 bases, leaving 11 bases between the germline ends.

This clone was seen more than once but under ten times. The chain links TRBV10-1 to TRBJ2-7; 15 bases line up with TRBD2. V shed 5 bases, J shed 0 bases, and the junction held 8 bases outside the gene matches. CDR1 WNHNN and CDR2 SYGVQD come from the germline V gene (reference sequence). This CDR3 contains 18 residues. CDR3 protein: CASSSNPGLAGGSYEQYF. CDR3 in DNA: TGCGCCAGCAGTTCGAATCCGGGACTAGCGGGAGGCTCCTACGAGCAGTACTTC.

The chain uses TRBV9 and TRBJ2-3; 10 nucleotides agree with TRBD2. Germline values: CDR1 SGDLS, CDR2 YYNGEE. The CDR3 sequence is 19 residues long. With V trimmed by 4 bases and J by 6 bases, 20 bases remained unmatched. CDR3 DNA: TGTGCCAGCAGCTCCGCCAGCGGGAGGGCTTTAACTTTTGTCGATACGCAGTATTTT. Translating gives CASSSASGRALTFVDTQYF. The whole variable domain, remainder taken from reference TRBV9 and TRBJ2-3, is DSGVTQTPKHLITATGQRVTLRCSPRSGDLSVYWYQQSLDQGLQFLIQYYNGEERAKGNILERFSAQQFPDLHSELNLSSLELGDSALYFCASSSASGRALTFVDTQYFGPGTRLTVL.

This rearrangement joins TRBV10-2 to TRBJ1-1; D is unresolved. Germline V gene lookup returns CDR1 WSHSY and CDR2 SAAADI. V was shortened by 3 bases and J by 0 bases, with 8 bases between the two germline ends. The CDR3 has 14 residues. CDR3 sequence: CASSDRVMNTEAFF. In DNA form, the CDR3 reads TGCGCCAGCAGTGATCGGGTTATGAACACTGAAGCTTTCTTT.

This chain connects TRBV2 to TRBJ1-1; weak D call: TRBD1 (5 bases). The CDR3 has 10 amino acids. Looked up from germline, CDR1 is SNHLY and CDR2 is FYNNEI. V lost 6 bases, J lost 6 bases, and 5 bases lay in between. The CDR3 DNA follows: TGTGCCAGCAGACAGGCTGAAGCTTTCTTT. Translating it yields CASRQAEAFF.

The rearrangement joins TRBV19 to TRBJ1-5; D gene ambiguous. Trimming removed 1 base at V and 5 bases at J, with 15 bases between. From germline, CDR1 is LNHDA and CDR2 SQIVND (reference sequence). The CDR3 is made up of 16 amino acids. CDR3 in DNA: TGTGCCAGTAGTATAGGAGCGGCGAGGGTAGATCAGCCCCAGCATTTT. This translates into CASSIGAARVDQPQHF.

CDR3 nucleotide sequence: TGTGCCAGCAGTGTGACTAGCGGCCTCTACAATGAGCAGTTCTTC. This gives the protein CASSVTSGLYNEQFF. J is TRBJ2-1 and V is TRBV2; 9 positions agree with TRBD2. Germline values: CDR1 SNHLY, CDR2 FYNNEI. The CDR3 is 15 residues long. The ends lost 4 bases at V and 3 bases at J; junction bases unmatched: 4.

The chain joins TRBV10-3 to TRBJ2-1, with 7 bases aligning to TRBD2. V trimming: 6 bases; J trimming: 1 base; junction bases outside the gene matches: 6. From germline, CDR1 is ENHRY and CDR2 SYGVKD. The CDR3 sequence is 15 residues long. Written as DNA, the CDR3 is TGTGCCATCAGACCCGGGACTATTTCCTACAATGAGCAGTTCTTC. Translated, it gives CAIRPGTISYNEQFF.

This clone was observed a few times. This rearrangement joins TRBV5-4 to TRBJ1-4, with 9 bases that match TRBD1. CDR3 length: 17 amino acids. The trim removed 4 bases at V and 7 bases at J, leaving 14 bases unmatched. Germline assignment: CDR1 SGHNT and CDR2 YYREEE (reference sequence). In nucleotides, the CDR3 is TGTGCCAGCAGCGACGGCCGGGACAGGGCTGGGGGTGAAAAACTGTTTTTT. Amino acids: CASSDGRDRAGGEKLFF.

Turning to this clone: Other DNA sequences in this specimen translate into the identical CDR3. V and J are TRBV15 and TRBJ1-5; D perhaps matches TRBD1 (6 bases). V lost 0 bases and J 0 bases, leaving 9 bases between the germline ends. This CDR3 comprises 16 residues. Germline loops: CDR1 LNHNV, CDR2 YYDKDF (reference sequence). This chain's CDR3 is CATSRDGGASNQPQHF. In DNA form, the CDR3 reads TGTGCCACCAGCAGAGATGGGGGGGCTAGCAATCAGCCCCAGCATTTT. The full variable domain, with the rest looked up from reference TRBV15 and TRBJ1-5, is DAMVIQNPRYQVTQFGKPVTLSCSQTLNHNVMYWYQQKSSQAPKLLFHYYDKDFNNEADTPDNFQSRRPNTSFCFLDIRSPGLGDTAMYLCATSRDGGASNQPQHFGDGTRLSIL.

The chain links TRBV5-1 to TRBJ2-7, with D possibly TRBD2 on 5 matching bases. CDR1 and CDR2 (germline): SGHRS, YFSETQ. The CDR3 spans 15 residues. Trimming pared 2 bases from V and 0 bases from J, leaving 12 bases between. CDR3 in amino acids: CASSLTGISSYEQYF. In DNA, the CDR3 is TGCGCCAGCAGCTTAACGGGAATAAGCTCCTACGAGCAGTACTTC.